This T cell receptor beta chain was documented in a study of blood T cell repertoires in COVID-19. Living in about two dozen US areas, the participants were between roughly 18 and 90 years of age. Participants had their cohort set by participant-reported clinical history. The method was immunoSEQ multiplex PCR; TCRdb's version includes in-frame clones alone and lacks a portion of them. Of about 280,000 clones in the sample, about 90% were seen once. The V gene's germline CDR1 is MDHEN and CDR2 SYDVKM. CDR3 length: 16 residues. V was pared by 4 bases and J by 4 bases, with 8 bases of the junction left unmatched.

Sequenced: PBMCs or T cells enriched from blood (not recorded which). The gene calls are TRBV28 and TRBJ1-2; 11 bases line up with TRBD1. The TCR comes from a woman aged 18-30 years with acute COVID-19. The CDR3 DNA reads TGTGCCAGCAGTTCTGGACAGGGGGCGCGGGTCTATGGCTACACCTTC. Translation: CASSSGQGARVYGYTF.